This is a list of T cell receptor beta chains from one sample in a study of human T cells and chemical hapten exposure. MiXCR, applied by TCRdb to the RACE reads, yields one record per CDR3 protein. The table has 82,000 or so distinct CDR3 sequences, roughly 13% seen once. The sample consisted of whole blood, taken in connection with sensitization to the hapten diphenylcyclopropenone (DPC). The source of these receptors is a woman aged 45 to 65 with alopecia areata. Some clones in this sample may be carry-over from other donors' samples. Both conserved end residues are part of each CDR3. Each record gives: clone size, V gene, J gene, D gene, CDR3 protein, CDR3 DNA. The D gene is left open where the match is weak. Not every row has a clone size; where given, it reads once, few, many or a size class.

size: many; V: TRBV3-1; J: TRBJ2-1; D: -; CDR3: CASSQDLGYNEQFF; DNA: TGTGCCAGCAGCCAAGATCTCGGATACAATGAGCAGTTCTTC
size: many; V: TRBV20-1; J: TRBJ1-5; D: -; CDR3: CSARAGAPQPQHF; DNA: TGCAGTGCTAGAGCGGGGGCCCCTCAGCCCCAGCATTTT
size: -; V: TRBV29-1; J: TRBJ2-1; D: TRBD2; CDR3: CSVDSGRSGRF; DNA: TGCAGCGTTGATAGCGGGAGGTCCGGGAGGTTC
size: few; V: TRBV25-1; J: TRBJ2-1; D: -; CDR3: CASSPRRGLYNEQFF; DNA: TGTGCCAGCAGCCCAAGGAGGGGGCTCTACAATGAGCAGTTCTTC
size: many; V: TRBV5-6; J: TRBJ2-7; D: TRBD2; CDR3: CASSLGLAGPGEQYF; DNA: TGTGCCAGCAGCTTGGGTCTAGCGGGCCCGGGAGAGCAGTACTTC
size: -; V: TRBV11-2; J: TRBJ1-2; D: -; CDR3: CASSLVPTGRDYGYTF; DNA: TGTGCCAGCAGCTTAGTTCCCACAGGGCGGGACTATGGCTACACCTTC
size: few; V: TRBV7-6; J: TRBJ2-1; D: -; CDR3: CASSLRHEQFF; DNA: TGTGCCAGCAGCTTGAGACATGAGCAGTTCTTC
size: -; V: TRBV21-1; J: TRBJ2-3; D: -; CDR3: CASSKNWTERGTDTQYF; DNA: TGTGCCAGCAGCAAAAATTGGACCGAGAGGGGCACAGATACGCAGTATTTT
size: few; V: TRBV5-1; J: TRBJ2-3; D: -; CDR3: CASSSGDITDTQYF; DNA: TGCGCCAGCAGCTCCGGGGACATCACAGATACGCAGTATTTT
size: many; V: TRBV12-3/TRBV12-4; J: TRBJ1-1; D: -; CDR3: CASSAGTRNTEAFF; DNA: TGTGCCAGCAGTGCCGGGACACGGAACACTGAAGCTTTCTTT
size: -; V: TRBV7-6; J: TRBJ2-1; D: TRBD2; CDR3: CASGDSGRFNEQFF; DNA: TGTGCCAGCGGTGATAGCGGGAGGTTCAATGAGCAGTTCTTC
size: -; V: TRBV12-3/TRBV12-4; J: TRBJ1-2; D: -; CDR3: CASTLGPPVNYGYTF; DNA: TGTGCCAGCACCCTCGGTCCGCCAGTTAACTATGGCTACACCTTC
size: many; V: TRBV29-1; J: TRBJ2-7; D: -; CDR3: CSALQGPYEQYF; DNA: TGCAGCGCCCTACAAGGGCCCTACGAGCAGTACTTC
size: -; V: TRBV12-3/TRBV12-4; J: TRBJ1-1; D: TRBD1; CDR3: CASSFMHRGNTEAFF; DNA: TGTGCCAGCAGTTTCATGCACAGGGGAAACACTGAAGCTTTCTTT
size: many; V: TRBV2; J: TRBJ1-1; D: -; CDR3: CASREYMNTEAFF; DNA: TGTGCCAGCAGGGAGTATATGAACACTGAAGCTTTCTTT
size: -; V: TRBV19; J: TRBJ1-5; D: -; CDR3: CASQRGDQPQHF; DNA: TGTGCCAGTCAGAGGGGGGACCAGCCCCAGCATTTT
size: -; V: TRBV3-1; J: TRBJ2-1; D: TRBD2; CDR3: CASRRLAGGNEQFF; DNA: TGTGCCAGCCGTCGGCTAGCGGGAGGTAATGAGCAGTTCTTC
size: many; V: TRBV20-1; J: TRBJ1-2; D: -; CDR3: CSAHLTLDLNLTYGYTF; DNA: TGCAGTGCTCACCTAACTTTAGATCTAAACCTAACATATGGCTACACCTTC
size: -; V: TRBV27; J: TRBJ2-5; D: TRBD2; CDR3: CASSSTPPGTSGKETQYF; DNA: TGTGCCAGCAGCTCAACGCCCCCCGGGACTAGCGGAAAAGAGACCCAGTACTTC
size: few; V: TRBV29-1; J: TRBJ2-5; D: TRBD2; CDR3: CSVGSGMGETQYF; DNA: TGCAGCGTTGGGAGCGGGATGGGAGAGACCCAGTACTTC
size: -; V: TRBV7-8; J: TRBJ2-7; D: -; CDR3: CASSLYLSPNYEQYF; DNA: TGTGCCAGCAGCTTATATCTTAGCCCCAACTACGAGCAGTACTTC
size: -; V: TRBV9; J: TRBJ2-7; D: -; CDR3: CASSAAPQYDLVEQYF; DNA: TGTGCCAGCAGCGCGGCACCCCAATACGACTTGGTGGAGCAGTACTTC
size: many; V: TRBV20-1; J: TRBJ2-3; D: -; CDR3: CSARPGISVQTDTQYF; DNA: TGCAGTGCTAGGCCCGGGATCAGCGTTCAGACAGATACGCAGTATTTT
size: -; V: TRBV6-2/TRBV6-3; J: TRBJ2-3; D: -; CDR3: CASKTGGDTQYF; DNA: TGTGCCAGCAAAACAGGAGGAGATACGCAGTATTTT